This is a list of T cell receptor beta chains from one sample in a study of T cell responses to AZD1222 COVID-19 vaccine. Sequencing was performed with immunoSEQ multiplex PCR; in TCRdb, only in-frame clones are kept and a portion is missing. The sample has about 130,000 clones, more than 70% seen once; the top ten hold 10%. The sequencing used peripheral blood, collected on day 0 of AZD1222 vaccination. These receptors came from an adult in good health. Both conserved end residues are part of each CDR3. D genes are given only for firm matches. Clone size is given for some rows only: seen once, a few or many times, or a class if the clone is expanded.

clone size	V gene	J gene	D gene	CDR3 protein	CDR3 DNA
.	TRBV2	TRBJ2-1	TRBD1	CAASRDRGHNEQFF	TGTGCCGCTTCTAGGGACAGGGGGCACAATGAGCAGTTCTTC
.	TRBV19	TRBJ2-7	.	CASSIGWEASYEQYF	TGTGCCAGTAGTATCGGGTGGGAGGCCTCCTACGAGCAGTACTTC
.	TRBV4-3	TRBJ2-1	TRBD2	CASSQGLAVSYNEQFF	TGCGCCAGCAGCCAAGGACTAGCGGTCTCCTACAATGAGCAGTTCTTC
.	TRBV4-3	TRBJ2-2	.	CASSHPAGPQSTGELFF	TGCGCCAGCAGCCACCCCGCGGGACCGCAATCCACCGGGGAGCTGTTTTTT
.	TRBV9	TRBJ2-7	TRBD1	CASSPQGGPTYEQYF	TGTGCCAGCAGCCCCCAAGGGGGCCCTACCTACGAGCAGTACTTC
.	TRBV29-1	TRBJ2-7	.	CSVYEGLQNPYEQYF	TGCAGCGTCTACGAGGGCCTCCAAAACCCCTACGAGCAGTACTTC
.	TRBV15	TRBJ2-3	TRBD2	CATSRGGTSGSTQYF	TGTGCCACCAGCAGAGGAGGGACTAGCGGGAGTACGCAGTATTTT
.	TRBV7-7	TRBJ2-7	.	CASSPGPTGEQYF	TGTGCTAGCAGCCCCGGACCAACTGGAGAGCAGTACTTC
.	TRBV18	TRBJ1-1	.	CASSPAENTEAFF	TGTGCCAGCTCACCCGCGGAGAACACTGAAGCTTTCTTT
.	TRBV19	TRBJ1-2	TRBD1	CASSRTGFSYGYTF	TGTGCCAGTAGTAGGACAGGGTTTAGCTATGGCTACACCTTC
.	TRBV6-5	TRBJ1-1	.	CASTYGVMNTEAFF	TGTGCCAGCACCTACGGTGTGATGAACACTGAAGCTTTCTTT
.	TRBV5-4	TRBJ2-5	.	CASSPRTRGETQYF	TGTGCCAGCAGCCCGCGGACACGGGGAGAGACCCAGTACTTC
once	TRBV10-3	TRBJ1-4	.	CAISESASMKLFF	TGTGCCATCAGTGAGTCGGCCTCTATGAAACTGTTTTTT
.	TRBV2	TRBJ1-4	.	CASSEALPAGAGEKLFF	TGTGCCAGCAGTGAAGCGCTGCCGGCAGGGGCCGGCGAAAAACTGTTTTTT
few	TRBV5-1	TRBJ2-5	.	CASSLEGATQETQYF	TGCGCCAGCAGCTTGGAAGGAGCGACTCAAGAGACCCAGTACTTC
.	TRBV3-1/TRBV3-2	TRBJ2-6	.	CASSQDGTGANVLTF	TGTGCCAGCAGCCAAGATGGGACCGGGGCCAACGTCCTGACTTTC
.	TRBV4-1	TRBJ1-2	.	CASSQVKGPDGYTF	TGCGCCAGCAGCCAAGTGAAGGGCCCAGATGGCTACACCTTC
.	TRBV3-1/TRBV3-2	TRBJ1-5	.	CASSQPPGDRFNQPQHF	TGTGCCAGCAGCCAGCCCCCTGGCGACAGGTTCAATCAGCCCCAGCATTTT
once	TRBV27	TRBJ1-1	.	CASSPVRGGPEAFF	TGTGCCAGCAGCCCGGTGAGGGGGGGTCCTGAAGCTTTCTTT
.	TRBV11-2	TRBJ2-1	TRBD1	CASSLDGTGSNYNEQFF	TGTGCCAGCAGCTTAGATGGGACAGGAAGTAATTACAATGAGCAGTTCTTC
.	TRBV7-3	TRBJ1-2	TRBD1	CASSLTGGEGYTF	TGTGCCAGCAGCTTAACAGGGGGCGAGGGCTACACCTTC
.	TRBV5-1	TRBJ2-3	TRBD2	CASSLASGRTDTQYF	TGCGCCAGCAGCTTGGCTAGCGGGAGGACAGATACGCAGTATTTT
once	TRBV9	TRBJ2-7	.	CASSVDHSSYEQYF	TGTGCCAGCAGCGTAGATCACAGCTCCTACGAGCAGTACTTC
.	TRBV15	TRBJ2-6	.	CATSRDRISGANVLTF	TGTGCCACCAGCAGAGATAGGATCTCTGGGGCCAACGTCCTGACTTTC
.	TRBV7-2	TRBJ2-5	TRBD2	CASSFPSGRAGETQYF	TGTGCCAGCAGCTTCCCTAGCGGGAGGGCCGGGGAGACCCAGTACTTC
.	TRBV18	TRBJ2-7	TRBD1	CASSPRQGVNEQYF	TGTGCCAGCTCACCTCGACAGGGGGTCAACGAGCAGTACTTC
.	TRBV7-9	TRBJ2-1	TRBD2	CASSFSGRAYNEQFF	TGTGCCAGCAGCTTTAGCGGGAGGGCCTACAATGAGCAGTTCTTC
.	TRBV5-1	TRBJ2-6	.	CASSTAGSGANVLTF	TGCGCCAGCAGCACCGCGGGGTCTGGGGCCAACGTCCTGACTTTC
.	TRBV6-2/TRBV6-3	TRBJ2-6	TRBD2	CASSLSGRGAGANVLTF	TGTGCCAGCAGCCTTAGCGGGAGAGGCGCTGGGGCCAACGTCCTGACTTTC
.	TRBV5-1	TRBJ2-2	.	CASSLDEHGELFF	TGCGCCAGCAGCTTGGATGAACACGGGGAGCTGTTTTTT
.	TRBV7-8	TRBJ1-3	.	CASSFRFGQTNTIYF	TGTGCCAGCAGCTTCAGATTCGGACAGACAAACACCATATATTTT
.	TRBV12-3/TRBV12-4	TRBJ1-2	.	CASSLGGARGYTF	TGTGCCAGCAGTTTGGGAGGGGCGCGAGGCTACACCTTC
.	TRBV11-2	TRBJ1-2	.	CASSLGSGLVDNYGYTF	TGTGCCAGCAGCTTAGGGTCTGGGCTAGTGGATAACTATGGCTACACCTTC
.	TRBV2	TRBJ2-3	TRBD1	CASSGQGLTDTQYF	TGTGCCAGCAGTGGACAGGGGCTAACAGATACGCAGTATTTT
.	TRBV27	TRBJ2-2	.	CASSPGYTGELFF	TGTGCCAGCAGTCCGGGGTACACCGGGGAGCTGTTTTTT
.	TRBV7-8	TRBJ2-3	TRBD2	CASSLVAGGTDTQYF	TGTGCCAGCAGCTTAGTAGCGGGAGGTACAGATACGCAGTATTTT
.	TRBV6-5	TRBJ1-2	TRBD1	CASSYSRGQGEYGYTF	TGTGCCAGCAGTTACTCGCGGGGACAGGGGGAGTATGGCTACACCTTC
.	TRBV3-1/TRBV3-2	TRBJ1-6	.	CASSRDGQRSSPLHF	TGTGCCAGCAGCCGGGACGGACAGCGCAGTTCACCCCTCCACTTT
.	TRBV3-1/TRBV3-2	TRBJ2-1	.	CASSQVGTGGYNEQFF	TGTGCCAGCAGCCAAGTTGGGACTGGTGGCTACAATGAGCAGTTCTTC
few	TRBV5-6	TRBJ1-4	TRBD1	CASSSTGPGEKLFF	TGTGCCAGCAGTTCGACAGGGCCGGGCGAAAAACTGTTTTTT
few	TRBV9	TRBJ1-3	.	CASSVDGGNTIYF	TGTGCCAGCAGCGTAGATGGGGGAAACACCATATATTTT
.	TRBV5-1	TRBJ2-7	.	CASSFTTGSYEQYF	TGCGCCAGCAGCTTTACGACTGGCTCCTACGAGCAGTACTTC
.	TRBV21-1	TRBJ1-4	.	CASRKKQGRETNEKLFF	TGTGCCAGCAGGAAGAAACAGGGGCGCGAAACTAATGAAAAACTGTTTTTT
.	TRBV5-1	TRBJ2-2	TRBD2	CASSSGLAGTNTGELFF	TGCGCCAGCAGCTCTGGTCTAGCGGGGACGAACACCGGGGAGCTGTTTTTT
.	TRBV29-1	TRBJ2-7	.	CSVEDQGGYEQYF	TGCAGCGTTGAAGATCAGGGGGGTTACGAGCAGTACTTC
.	TRBV27	TRBJ2-3	TRBD2	CASSFESSGRDTQYF	TGTGCCAGCAGTTTTGAGTCTAGCGGACGAGATACGCAGTATTTT
.	TRBV28	TRBJ1-5	TRBD1	CASRTDRALTNQPQHF	TGTGCCAGCAGAACCGACAGGGCCCTCACCAATCAGCCCCAGCATTTT
.	TRBV6-4	TRBJ2-3	.	CASSVTTGNTDTQYF	TGTGCCAGCAGTGTGACTACCGGAAACACAGATACGCAGTATTTT
.	TRBV12-5	TRBJ2-3	.	CASGLSQATSTDTQYF	TGTGCTAGTGGTTTGTCTCAGGCGACTAGCACAGATACGCAGTATTTT
.	TRBV5-5	TRBJ1-1	.	CASSLGGNTEAFF	TGTGCCAGCAGCTTGGGGGGCAACACTGAAGCTTTCTTT
.	TRBV2	TRBJ2-7	.	CASSEAQALSYEQYF	TGTGCCAGCAGTGAAGCCCAGGCCCTCTCCTACGAGCAGTACTTC
.	TRBV5-1	TRBJ1-3	.	CASAIRAGNTIYF	TGCGCCTCAGCGATTAGGGCTGGAAACACCATATATTTT
.	TRBV7-9	TRBJ1-5	.	CASSPGGSGNQPQHF	TGTGCCAGCAGCCCGGGGGGGTCGGGCAATCAGCCCCAGCATTTT